This record looks at one T cell receptor (beta chain) sequence and its context. Its antigen is currently not known. No much larger clonotype is one base removed from it; base qualities were not supplied. This record belongs to a study of T cell changes during pregnancy in multiple sclerosis (dated by TCRdb to 2018 to 2020). A note on the overall study: In women with multiple sclerosis, the researchers looked at how the T cell repertoire shifted as pregnancy progressed.

Including the terminal cysteine and phenylalanine, the CDR3 comprises 13 residues. Left in the record is the CDR3 DNA by itself, 39 bases read in frame from the first base. The germline V gene (reference sequence) supplies CDR1 GTSNPN and CDR2 SVGIG. V and J lose 5 bases and 7 bases, and a span of 17 bases separates them. The library was obtained by the immunoSEQ multiplex PCR assay. Drawn from immuneACCESS, this table holds only the in-frame rearrangements with V and J called that TCRdb kept. Clones are partly lost; checked studies trace under half to an unresolved V gene and leave the rest unexplained. This sample comprises 15,000 to 25,000 clones, 80% to 90% of them detected only once. The top ten clones comprise about 8% of the sample.

This specimen was CD8+ T cells from peripheral blood mononuclear cells, taken in the second trimester of pregnancy. The chain links TRBV30 with TRBJ1-1; 5 matching bases give a weak D call of TRBD1. The receptor was isolated from a female donor in good health, enrolled as a control in a pregnancy study. The CDR3 reads as follows: CAWGRGERNEAFF. The DNA sequence follows: TGTGCCTGGGGGCGGGGGGAGAGGAATGAAGCTTTCTTT.